A single sample gave rise to the 19 T cell receptor beta chains below, sequenced in a study of T cells in Graves' hyperthyroidism and ophthalmopathy. RNA transcripts served as the template for amplifying TCR beta CDR3 regions. HTBI primers drove first-round RT-PCR of the TCR CDR3. TCRdb processed the multiplex PCR reads anew with MiXCR; each CDR3 protein has one entry. Of 400,000 to 500,000 distinct CDR3 sequences listed, around 15% are singletons. Sequenced sample: blood. The receptor set was obtained from a young woman with Graves' hyperthyroidism.

This clonotype was detected a few times. A much bigger clone sits one base away, suggesting this may be a read error. The chain combines TRBV28 with TRBJ2-7; D gene uncertain. In germline, CDR1 is MDHEN, CDR2 SYDVKM. V was pared by 7 bases and J by 6 bases, with 10 bases between. The CDR3 length is 11 residues. In DNA form, the CDR3 reads TGTGCCAGCACTCGGAGTGGCGAGCAGTACTTC. Amino acid sequence: CASTRSGEQYF.

About this clonotype itself: It may be a read error: a sequence one base away is much more abundant. V gene TRBV27 combines with J gene TRBJ2-1; TRBD2 matches at 11 bases. The end of the DNA aligns better with TRBJ2-7, so the J call may be wrong. Germline CDR1 and CDR2: MNHEY and SMNVEV (reference sequence). The CDR3 covers 16 residues. The CDR3 protein is CASSTRLAGRYNEQYF. CDR3 coding DNA: TGTGCCAGCAGTACCCGACTAGCGGGAAGGTACAATGAGCAGTACTTC.

This clonotype was counted a few times. The V call is TRBV4-3, the J call TRBJ2-7; weak D call: TRBD1 (6 bases). CDR3 length: 15 amino acids. The germline CDR1 and CDR2 sequences are LGHNA and YSLEER. V was cut by 1 base and J by 2 bases, with 12 bases left in between. The CDR3 DNA is TGCGCCAGCAGCCAAGGGTGGGGGCAGGCCTACGAGCAGTACTTC. This translates into CASSQGWGQAYEQYF.

This clonotype was counted a few times. The V and J genes are TRBV5-5 and TRBJ2-7; 8 positions agree with TRBD1. CDR3 length equals 15 residues. CDR1 is SGHKS, CDR2 YYEKEE, per germline (reference sequence). J gave up 4 bases and V 2 bases, and 8 bases lay outside the gene matches. The DNA of the CDR3 is TGTGCCAGCAGCTTCGGGACAGGTTGGGGGTACGAGCAGTACTTC. Protein sequence: CASSFGTGWGYEQYF.

This chain links TRBV6-2 or TRBV6-3 with TRBJ2-1, with a tentative D call TRBD1 (5 bases). In germline, CDR1 is MNHEY, CDR2 SVGEGT. This CDR3 contains 13 residues. V lost 6 bases and J lost 7, with 13 bases in between. CDR3 sequence (DNA): TGTGCCAGCAGCACAACCTCAGGGAATGAGCAGTTCTTC. Translated, it gives CASSTTSGNEQFF.

This clonotype was counted a few times. This may be a read error, as it is one base from a much larger clone. The CDR3 nucleotides are TGTGCCAGCGACCCTGGGGCCAACGTCCTGACTTTC. Translating it yields CASDPGANVLTF. The gene calls are TRBV28 and TRBJ2-6, with D uncertain. The CDR3 loop spans 12 amino acids. Between the trimmed V and J ends, which lost 8 bases and 2 bases, there was a span of 4 bases. Germline V gene lookup returns CDR1 MDHEN and CDR2 SYDVKM.

The chain combines TRBV9 with TRBJ2-1; TRBD2 matches at 10 bases. Germline lookup yields CDR1 SGDLS and CDR2 YYNGEE. V lost 6 bases, J lost 6 bases, and 9 bases stayed unmatched. The CDR3 totals 15 residues. CDR3 nucleotides: TGTGCCAGCAACCCGAGCGGGAGGGGGGGCAATGAGCAGTTCTTC. This gives the protein CASNPSGRGGNEQFF.

This clonotype was picked up a small number of times. The chain is built from TRBV3-1 and TRBJ2-5; 14 bases align to TRBD2. This CDR3 has 19 residues. V shed 4 bases, J shed 4 bases, and the junction held 14 bases outside the gene matches. Germline V lookup: CDR1 LGHDT, CDR2 YNNKEL (reference sequence). The DNA of the CDR3 is TGTGCCAGCAGCCCCGGGACTAGCGGGAGCGTTTCTTTTGGAGAGACCCAGTACTTC. Translation: CASSPGTSGSVSFGETQYF.

The gene calls are TRBV30 and TRBJ2-7; D is undetermined. This CDR3 is 15 amino acids long. Germline CDR1 is GTSNPN and CDR2 is SVGIG (reference sequence). V lost 2 bases and J lost 2, with 16 bases in between. Written as DNA, the CDR3 is TGTGCCTGGAGTCAGACGATTCCAAGAACCTACGAGCAGTACTTC. Translating it yields CAWSQTIPRTYEQYF. The full variable domain, with the rest looked up from reference TRBV30 and TRBJ2-7, is SQTIHQWPATLVQPVGSPLSLECTVEGTSNPNLYWYRQAAGRGLQLLFYSVGIGQISSEVPQNLSASRPQDRQFILSSKKLLLSDSGFYLCAWSQTIPRTYEQYFGPGTRLTVT.

This clonotype was seen many times. The chain's CDR3 is CSARHTRQGTYEQYF. CDR3 coding DNA: TGCAGTGCGCGCCACACCAGACAGGGGACCTACGAGCAGTACTTC. The V call is TRBV20-1, the J call TRBJ2-7; 8 bases are a match to TRBD1. Trimming cost V 6 bases and J 2 bases; bases outside gene matches: 12. CDR3 size: 15 residues. Germline CDR1 DFQATT, CDR2 SNEGSKA (reference sequence).

This clonotype was recorded many times. V usage is TRBV6-2 or TRBV6-3 and J usage is TRBJ1-5, with D unclear. Looked up from germline, CDR1 is MNHEY and CDR2 is SVGEGT. The germline V and J ends were trimmed by 6 bases and 9 bases, with 18 bases remaining between them. The CDR3 is 14 amino acids. The CDR3 region is CASSPDGNLPPQHF. CDR3 coding DNA: TGTGCCAGCAGCCCCGATGGCAATTTGCCGCCCCAGCATTTT.

This clonotype was seen a handful of times. It is likely a read error, because the conserved phenylalanine at the end of the CDR3 is missing. The rearrangement links TRBV20-1 to TRBJ2-5; 9 nucleotides align to TRBD2. V shed 3 bases, J shed 5 bases, and the junction held 10 bases outside the gene matches. Looked up from germline, CDR1 is DFQATT and CDR2 is SNEGSKA (reference sequence). The CDR3 spans 15 residues. DNA for the CDR3: TGCAGTGCTAGCGTCGCTAGCGGGATCATGGAGACCCAGTACCTC. Protein: CSASVASGIMETQYL.

This clonotype came up a few times. The genes are TRBV20-1 and TRBJ1-1, with D uncertain. Trimming cost V 3 bases and J 5 bases, with 16 bases left between them. Germline V gene sequence: CDR1 DFQATT, CDR2 SNEGSKA (reference sequence). The CDR3 loop spans 14 amino acids. CDR3: CSASKRTRETEAFF. The CDR3 DNA reads as TGCAGTGCTAGTAAGCGTACGAGGGAAACTGAAGCTTTCTTT.

This clonotype was counted many times. The rearrangement links TRBV27 to TRBJ1-3; maybe TRBD1 (5 bases). The CDR3 runs 16 residues. Germline CDR1 MNHEY, CDR2 SMNVEV (reference sequence). Trimming took off 6 bases at V and 0 bases at J, with 15 bases between the two ends. CDR3 protein: CASSGGRLSSGNTIYF. As DNA, the CDR3 is TGTGCCAGCAGCGGGGGGAGGCTGAGCTCTGGAAACACCATATATTTT.

This clonotype was counted a few times. The chain links TRBV19 to TRBJ2-7, with 7 positions matching TRBD1. Unmatched junction bases numbered 2, after V lost 6 bases and J lost 0 bases. CDR1 and CDR2 (germline): LNHDA, SQIVND (reference sequence). The CDR3 extends over 13 amino acids. Here the CDR3 reads CASRQGNSYEQYF. The CDR3 nucleotides are TGTGCCAGTAGACAGGGGAACTCCTACGAGCAGTACTTC.

This clonotype was observed a few times. The J gene is TRBJ1-4, the V gene TRBV7-9; no firm D call. This CDR3 contains 15 residues. Trimming took 5 bases from V and 5 from J, leaving 15 bases between them. The germline V gene has CDR1 SEHNR and CDR2 FQNEAQ (reference sequence). DNA for the CDR3: TGTGCCAGCAGCCCTCGACCGGTACCGAATGAAAAACTGTTTTTT. Translating it yields CASSPRPVPNEKLFF. Filled out from reference TRBV7-9 and TRBJ1-4, the complete variable domain reads DTGVSQNPRHKITKRGQNVTFRCDPISEHNRLYWYRQTLGQGPEFLTYFQNEAQLEKSRLLSDRFSAERPKGSFSTLEIQRTEQGDSAMYLCASSPRPVPNEKLFFGSGTQLSVL.

This clonotype has a count of ten or more. The chain has TRBV7-8 and TRBJ2-7, with 10 positions matching TRBD2. The CDR3 consists of 20 residues. Germline CDR1 reads SGHVS; CDR2 reads FQNEAQ. J gave up 2 bases and V 1 base, and 17 bases lay outside the gene matches. In DNA, the CDR3 is TGTGCCAGCAGCTTAGATGGCCTAGCGGGAGCCGTAGGGCAGCCCTACGAGCAGTACTTC. As protein: CASSLDGLAGAVGQPYEQYF.

This clonotype was observed a handful of times. The chain joins TRBV19 to TRBJ1-1; D unclear. Germline V lookup: CDR1 LNHDA, CDR2 SQIVND (reference sequence). The CDR3 has 13 amino acids. V was pared by 3 bases and J by 0 bases, with 5 bases between. The CDR3 loop is CASSIAVNTEAFF. The CDR3 DNA reads as TGTGCCAGTAGTATTGCGGTGAACACTGAAGCTTTCTTT.

In its sample, this clonotype was seen a few times. The chain joins TRBV12-3 or TRBV12-4 to TRBJ1-3, with no clear D. The germline V and J ends were trimmed by 2 bases and 0 bases, with 14 bases remaining between them. This CDR3 comprises 17 residues. The CDR3 coding sequence is TGTGCCAGCAGTTTACACGGCAGCCAAGCCTCTGGAAACACCATATATTTT. This codes for CASSLHGSQASGNTIYF.